A selection of T cell receptor beta chains follows, all from one sample in a study of neurological immune-mediated disorders. MiXCR, applied by TCRdb to the 5' RACE reads, yields one record per CDR3 protein. Of about 55,000 distinct CDR3 sequences in the sample, roughly 3.5% were seen once. Material: PBMCs. All receptors come from a man aged 25 to 40 with multiple sclerosis. Both conserved end residues are part of each CDR3. Each record gives: J gene, D gene, clone size, V gene, CDR3 protein, CDR3 DNA. D genes are given only for firm matches. The size entry is marked missing in some rows and otherwise reads once, few, many or a size class.

J: TRBJ2-1
D: -
size: many
V: TRBV12-3/TRBV12-4
CDR3: CAGGDRYNEQFF
DNA: TGTGCCGGGGGAGATCGGTACAATGAGCAGTTCTTC

J: TRBJ1-4
D: -
size: -
V: TRBV5-1
CDR3: CASHRTGTNEKLFF
DNA: TGCGCCAGTCACAGGACCGGGACTAATGAAAAACTGTTTTTT

J: TRBJ2-7
D: TRBD1
size: few
V: TRBV12-3/TRBV12-4
CDR3: CASRGDSYEQYF
DNA: TGTGCCAGCAGAGGGGACAGCTACGAGCAGTACTTC

J: TRBJ1-3
D: -
size: many
V: TRBV3-1
CDR3: CASSQGGNTIYF
DNA: TGTGCCAGCAGCCAGGGGGGAAACACCATATATTTT

J: TRBJ1-5
D: -
size: -
V: TRBV7-2
CDR3: CASSLVVGQGNQPQNF
DNA: -

J: TRBJ1-5
D: -
size: -
V: TRBV11-2
CDR3: CASSLGGGLGQPQHF
DNA: TGTGCCAGCAGCTTAGGGGGAGGGCTCGGCCAGCCCCAGCATTTT

J: TRBJ2-7
D: -
size: many
V: TRBV7-9
CDR3: CASSFGTYEQYF
DNA: TGTGCCAGCAGCTTCGGTACTTACGAGCAGTACTTC

J: TRBJ1-1
D: -
size: -
V: TRBV7-8
CDR3: CASSLDGRQTEAFF
DNA: TGTGCCAGCAGCTTAGATGGGAGACAAACTGAAGCTTTCTTT

J: TRBJ2-1
D: TRBD1
size: many
V: TRBV10-2
CDR3: CASTQPGQGYNEQFF
DNA: TGCGCCAGCACTCAACCGGGACAGGGGTACAATGAGCAGTTCTTC

J: TRBJ1-5
D: -
size: many
V: TRBV9
CDR3: CASSLAPDRNQPQNF
DNA: TGTGCCAGCAGCCTAGCCCCCGACAGAAATCAGCCCCAGAATTTT

J: TRBJ2-7
D: TRBD1
size: many
V: TRBV20-1
CDR3: CSAYRTGQVSEQYF
DNA: TGCAGTGCGTACCGCACGGGACAGGTTTCCGAGCAGTACTTC

J: TRBJ2-3
D: TRBD2
size: many
V: TRBV9
CDR3: CASSAGTSGITDTQYF
DNA: TGTGCCAGCAGCGCCGGGACTAGCGGTATCACAGATACGCAGTATTTT

J: TRBJ2-1
D: -
size: many
V: TRBV12-3/TRBV12-4
CDR3: CASSSFGRTEFF
DNA: TGTGCCAGCAGTTCTTTCGGACGGACAGAGTTCTTC

J: TRBJ1-1
D: -
size: many
V: TRBV21-1
CDR3: CASSLGDRAGEAFF
DNA: TGTGCCAGCAGTTTAGGGGACAGGGCGGGTGAAGCTTTCTTT

J: TRBJ2-5
D: -
size: many
V: TRBV12-3/TRBV12-4
CDR3: CASTRGTGGEETQYF
DNA: TGTGCCAGCACCCGAGGGACGGGGGGCGAAGAGACCCAGTACTTC

J: TRBJ2-3
D: TRBD1
size: few
V: TRBV27
CDR3: CASRLQGVGLGDTQYF
DNA: TGTGCCAGCAGGTTACAGGGGGTGGGTTTAGGGGATACGCAGTATTTT

J: TRBJ2-7
D: -
size: many
V: TRBV6-5
CDR3: CASSPWKYYEQYF
DNA: TGTGCCAGCAGTCCCTGGAAATACTACGAGCAGTACTTC

J: TRBJ2-1
D: -
size: many
V: TRBV7-2
CDR3: CASSSVAYSYNEQFF
DNA: TGTGCCAGCAGTTCGGTGGCGTACTCCTACAATGAGCAGTTCTTC

J: TRBJ2-7
D: -
size: many
V: TRBV20-1
CDR3: CSVGTAWYEQYF
DNA: TGCAGTGTTGGGACGGCCTGGTACGAGCAGTACTTC

J: TRBJ2-7
D: -
size: many
V: TRBV20-1
CDR3: CSARQEPYSQYF
DNA: TGCAGTGCTAGACAGGAGCCTTACTCGCAGTACTTC

J: TRBJ2-7
D: TRBD1
size: many
V: TRBV5-1
CDR3: CASARTGNDYEQYF
DNA: TGCGCCAGCGCCCGGACAGGGAATGACTACGAGCAGTACTTC

J: TRBJ2-3
D: -
size: -
V: TRBV5-1
CDR3: CASSPERTDTQYF
DNA: TGCGCCAGCAGCCCCGAAAGAACAGATACGCAGTATTTT

J: TRBJ2-2
D: -
size: many
V: TRBV9
CDR3: CASSYGYGSNTGELFF
DNA: TGTGCCAGCAGCTACGGATATGGGTCGAACACCGGGGAGCTGTTTTTT

J: TRBJ2-3
D: TRBD2
size: many
V: TRBV11-2
CDR3: CASSPGLAGARTDTQYF
DNA: TGTGCCAGCAGCCCTGGACTAGCGGGGGCCCGTACAGATACGCAGTATTTT

J: TRBJ2-3
D: -
size: many
V: TRBV5-1
CDR3: CASSLYPQKASTDTQYF
DNA: TGCGCCAGCAGCTTGTATCCTCAGAAGGCTAGCACAGATACGCAGTATTTT

J: TRBJ2-3
D: TRBD2
size: many
V: TRBV20-1
CDR3: CSASASGIGTDTQYF
DNA: TGCAGTGCTAGCGCAAGCGGGATAGGTACAGATACGCAGTATTTT

J: TRBJ1-1
D: -
size: many
V: TRBV4-1
CDR3: CASSQAGRLNTEAFF
DNA: TGCGCCAGCAGCCAAGCGGGCAGGCTTAACACTGAAGCTTTCTTT

J: TRBJ2-3
D: -
size: -
V: TRBV4-1
CDR3: CASSQDTTDTQYF
DNA: TGCGCCAGCAGCCAAGACACCACAGATACGCAGTATTTT

J: TRBJ2-1
D: -
size: many
V: TRBV5-1
CDR3: CASSLVGARVYNEQFF
DNA: TGCGCCAGCAGCTTGGTAGGAGCCCGGGTTTACAATGAGCAGTTCTTC

J: TRBJ2-4
D: TRBD1
size: many
V: TRBV20-1
CDR3: CSARPNPTGIKDIQYF
DNA: TGCAGTGCTAGACCAAACCCGACAGGGATTAAGGACATTCAGTACTTC

J: TRBJ2-1
D: -
size: many
V: TRBV27
CDR3: CASKSSTGSQNEQFF
DNA: TGTGCCAGCAAATCGTCGACGGGTTCACAGAATGAGCAGTTCTTC

J: TRBJ2-7
D: TRBD2
size: many
V: TRBV5-1
CDR3: CASSLDRGGYEQYF
DNA: TGCGCCAGCAGCCTGGACCGGGGGGGTTACGAGCAGTACTTC

J: TRBJ2-7
D: TRBD1
size: -
V: TRBV14
CDR3: CASSRGTGGAYEQYF
DNA: TGTGCCAGCAGCCGAGGGACAGGGGGGGCCTACGAGCAGTACTTC

J: TRBJ2-7
D: -
size: many
V: TRBV6-1
CDR3: CTTEGETSYEQYF
DNA: TGTACAACTGAAGGGGAGACTTCCTACGAGCAGTACTTC

J: TRBJ2-2
D: -
size: -
V: TRBV30
CDR3: CARYTSNTGELFF
DNA: TGTGCCCGATATACATCTAACACCGGGGAGCTGTTTTTT

J: TRBJ1-2
D: TRBD1
size: many
V: TRBV4-1
CDR3: CASSQGPGTGLNYGYTF
DNA: TGCGCCAGCAGCCAAGGTCCCGGGACAGGGTTGAACTATGGCTACACCTTC

J: TRBJ2-1
D: -
size: many
V: TRBV5-1
CDR3: CASSLEGHGSVSNEQFF
DNA: TGCGCCAGCAGCTTGGAGGGCCACGGCAGCGTATCAAATGAGCAGTTCTTC

J: TRBJ2-2
D: TRBD2
size: many
V: TRBV6-6
CDR3: CASSRLAGGTGELFF
DNA: TGTGCCAGCAGCCGACTAGCGGGGGGGACCGGGGAGCTGTTTTTT

J: TRBJ2-1
D: TRBD2
size: many
V: TRBV9
CDR3: CASSVAGTSGRLANEQFF
DNA: TGTGCCAGCAGCGTAGCCGGGACTAGCGGGAGGCTAGCCAATGAGCAGTTCTTC

J: TRBJ2-5
D: -
size: many
V: TRBV7-2
CDR3: CASSLGEGETQYF
DNA: TGTGCCAGCAGCTTAGGAGAGGGGGAGACCCAGTACTTC

J: TRBJ1-5
D: -
size: many
V: TRBV14
CDR3: CASSLGLGQPQHF
DNA: TGTGCCAGCAGCTTAGGATTAGGTCAGCCCCAGCATTTT

J: TRBJ1-2
D: -
size: few
V: TRBV5-6
CDR3: CASSRKRDFGYTF
DNA: TGTGCCAGCAGCCGGAAACGGGACTTTGGGTACACCTTC

J: TRBJ2-1
D: TRBD2
size: many
V: TRBV9
CDR3: CASSVGVSGGPSYNEQFF
DNA: TGTGCCAGCAGCGTAGGTGTTAGCGGGGGACCTAGCTACAATGAGCAGTTCTTC

J: TRBJ2-7
D: -
size: many
V: TRBV5-1
CDR3: CASSQTSGEQYF
DNA: TGCGCCAGCAGCCAAACATCGGGCGAGCAGTACTTC

J: TRBJ2-7
D: -
size: many
V: TRBV20-1
CDR3: CSARTRSSYEQYF
DNA: TGCAGTGCACGGACAAGGAGCTCCTACGAGCAGTACTTC

J: TRBJ1-1
D: TRBD1
size: many
V: TRBV29-1
CDR3: CSVANPGGVETEAFF
DNA: TGCAGCGTTGCCAATCCAGGGGGCGTTGAAACTGAAGCTTTCTTT

J: TRBJ1-2
D: TRBD1
size: few
V: TRBV2
CDR3: CASSPQGARGYTF
DNA: TGTGCCAGCAGTCCACAGGGGGCGCGAGGCTACACCTTC

J: TRBJ2-5
D: -
size: many
V: TRBV7-2
CDR3: CASSLGGTALQETQYF
DNA: TGTGCCAGCAGCTTAGGAGGGACGGCCTTACAAGAGACCCAGTACTTC

J: TRBJ2-7
D: -
size: many
V: TRBV7-8
CDR3: CASSLDTAYEQYF
DNA: TGTGCCAGCAGCTTAGATACCGCATACGAGCAGTACTTC

J: TRBJ2-7
D: TRBD1
size: many
V: TRBV20-1
CDR3: CSARPGQLPYEQYF
DNA: TGCAGTGCTAGGCCGGGACAGCTTCCATACGAGCAGTACTTC

J: TRBJ2-1
D: -
size: few
V: TRBV5-1
CDR3: CASSPWQGILSHEQFF
DNA: TGCGCCAGCAGCCCATGGCAGGGAATCTTGTCCCATGAGCAGTTCTTC

J: TRBJ1-6
D: -
size: -
V: TRBV20-1
CDR3: CSARETGISPLNF
DNA: TGCAGTGCTAGAGAGACTGGGATTTCACCCCTCAACTTT

J: TRBJ2-3
D: TRBD1
size: many
V: TRBV7-8
CDR3: CASSPRQGADTQYF
DNA: TGTGCCAGCAGCCCCCGACAGGGGGCAGATACGCAGTATTTT

J: TRBJ1-2
D: -
size: many
V: TRBV20-1
CDR3: CSALLTNLGGYTF
DNA: TGCAGTGCTCTTCTGACAAACTTAGGTGGCTACACCTTC

J: TRBJ2-1
D: -
size: many
V: TRBV5-6
CDR3: CASSAQLSEQFF
DNA: TGTGCCAGCAGCGCTCAGTTAAGTGAGCAGTTCTTC

J: TRBJ1-2
D: TRBD1
size: many
V: TRBV20-1
CDR3: CSASEPGQGSYGYTF
DNA: TGCAGTGCTAGCGAACCGGGACAGGGCTCCTATGGCTACACCTTC

J: TRBJ2-1
D: TRBD2
size: many
V: TRBV20-1
CDR3: CSARPGGTSGDPHLEQFF
DNA: TGCAGTGCTAGACCCGGGGGGACTAGCGGGGACCCTCATCTGGAGCAGTTCTTC